This TCR beta chain emerged from a study of human thymus T cells. Study-level points and caveats: Unrelated individuals had highly overlapping thymic repertoires, as reported in related research.

With V trimmed by 4 bases and J by 0 bases, 3 bases remained unmatched. CDR3 length: 15 amino acids. CDR1 SGDLS and CDR2 YYNGEE come from the germline V gene. As concerns this clone: What it binds is not known.

Thymic tissue was derived from resections collected during corrective heart surgery. Immunologically healthy infants in Finland undergoing congenital heart defect surgery were the donors. Only in-frame clones appear in the TCRdb table, and some are missing; sequencing was by immunoSEQ multiplex PCR. The sample includes about 78,000 clones, around 96% seen only once; the top ten take 0.025% to 0.04%. Input material: thymus tissue. The source is a boy less than two years old with a congenital heart defect but otherwise immunologically healthy. This chain links TRBV9 with TRBJ2-2, with 7 bases identical to TRBD1. The CDR3 loop is CASSPGQANTGELFF. The CDR3 bases are TGTGCCAGCAGCCCTGGACAGGCGAACACCGGGGAGCTGTTTTTT.